This T cell receptor (beta chain) was captured in a study of blood T cell repertoires in COVID-19. About the research overall: Samples taken during acute and convalescent COVID-19 were collected in the United States, Italy and Spain. Nucleic acid was either cDNA or gDNA, and it came from T cells, B-cell-depleted T cells, or PBMCs.

V lost 5 bases to trimming and J lost 3 bases; unmatched junction nucleotides: 7. This CDR3 is 15 amino acids long. Germline lookup yields CDR1 LNHDA and CDR2 SQIVND (reference sequence). Study processing details: Researchers report that nucleated cell counts were estimated from reference gene primer amplification. The protocol was immunoSEQ multiplex PCR, while the TCRdb copy is restricted to in-frame clones and leaves out a portion. V and J calls plus clone size are reproduced from that table; the DNA served to infer D and trimming. The data contain roughly 34,000 clones, approximately 77% of them singletons.

The chain carries TRBV19 and TRBJ2-3, with 8 bases that match TRBD2. The TCR originated in a human donor in a cohort sampled during active COVID-19. The specimen sequenced was peripheral blood. In nucleotides, the CDR3 is TGTGCCAGTAGTGTCGGACTAGCTGCAACAGATACGCAGTATTTT. Its protein product is CASSVGLAATDTQYF.